Listed below are T cell receptor beta chains from one sample, sequenced in a study of cytomegalovirus exposure and HLA in healthy donors. Assay: immunoSEQ multiplex PCR; the TCRdb copy retains only in-frame clones and omits some. The data contain about 140,000 clones, roughly 77% of them singletons. Sequences were obtained from PBMCs. The receptors come from a young woman in good health and CMV-seronegative. The CDR3 runs from the conserved cysteine through the conserved F or W. A D gene is named only where the DNA matches it firmly. Clone size is given for some rows only: seen once, a few or many times, or a class if the clone is expanded.

DNA: TGTGCCAGTTGCCCTTCTTTTTCGACTAGCGCCCAAGAGACCCAGTACTTC
CDR3: CASCPSFSTSAQETQYF
D: TRBD2
J: TRBJ2-5
size: -
V: TRBV19

DNA: TGTGCCAGCAGCTTAGAGGCTAGCGGGAGAGAGACCCAGTACTTC
CDR3: CASSLEASGRETQYF
D: TRBD2
J: TRBJ2-5
size: once
V: TRBV7-8

DNA: TGTGCCATCAGTGAGTCGGGGACTACAGAGACCCAGTACTTC
CDR3: CAISESGTTETQYF
D: TRBD2
J: TRBJ2-5
size: -
V: TRBV10-3

DNA: TGTGCCAGCAGCTTAGGGCAGGGCGATGAAAAACTGTTTTTT
CDR3: CASSLGQGDEKLFF
D: -
J: TRBJ1-4
size: few
V: TRBV7-9

DNA: TGTGCCACCGCCGGAGTAGCGGACAATGAGCAGTTCTTC
CDR3: CATAGVADNEQFF
D: -
J: TRBJ2-1
size: -
V: TRBV6-6

DNA: TGTGCCAGCAGCGGTAACAGTCAAGAGACCCAGTACTTC
CDR3: CASSGNSQETQYF
D: -
J: TRBJ2-5
size: -
V: TRBV9

DNA: TGTGCCAGCAGCCCCGGGACAGGGGGGACCGGGGAGCTGTTTTTT
CDR3: CASSPGTGGTGELFF
D: TRBD1
J: TRBJ2-2
size: -
V: TRBV7-9

DNA: TGTGCCATCATGGGACAGGAGGCTGGCTACACCTTC
CDR3: CAIMGQEAGYTF
D: TRBD1
J: TRBJ1-2
size: once
V: TRBV10-3

DNA: TGTGCCAGCAGTCCTTCGGGAGGTATGAACACTGAAGCTTTCTTT
CDR3: CASSPSGGMNTEAFF
D: -
J: TRBJ1-1
size: -
V: TRBV6-1

DNA: TGTGCCTGGAGCGGGGGGGGGTACACCGGGGAGCTGTTTTTT
CDR3: CAWSGGGYTGELFF
D: TRBD2
J: TRBJ2-2
size: -
V: TRBV30

DNA: TGTGCCAGCAGCCAGGGGGAAGGACGGCCGTACGAGCAGTACTTC
CDR3: CASSQGEGRPYEQYF
D: TRBD1
J: TRBJ2-7
size: -
V: TRBV7-9

DNA: TGCAGCGTTGTGGGGGGACAGGGGGTTCACGAGCAGTACTTC
CDR3: CSVVGGQGVHEQYF
D: TRBD1
J: TRBJ2-7
size: -
V: TRBV29-1

DNA: TGTGCCATTGCCTCGACAGGACCTGGAAACACCATATATTTT
CDR3: CAIASTGPGNTIYF
D: -
J: TRBJ1-3
size: -
V: TRBV10-3

DNA: TGTGCCAGCAGCTTGGGACAGGGGAGCAATGAGCAGTTCTTC
CDR3: CASSLGQGSNEQFF
D: TRBD1
J: TRBJ2-1
size: -
V: TRBV11-3

DNA: TGTGCCAGCAGCTTAGTTAGCGGGAGGGCCCACGAGCAGTACTTC
CDR3: CASSLVSGRAHEQYF
D: TRBD2
J: TRBJ2-7
size: -
V: TRBV7-9

DNA: TGTGCCAGCAGCTTGACAGGGGGAGCTCGTCCCGAGCAGTACTTC
CDR3: CASSLTGGARPEQYF
D: TRBD1
J: TRBJ2-7
size: -
V: TRBV5-5

DNA: TGTGCCAGCAGCCTTAGGGTGGGGGGACCACAAGAGACCCAGTACTTC
CDR3: CASSLRVGGPQETQYF
D: -
J: TRBJ2-5
size: -
V: TRBV7-2

DNA: TGTGCCAGCTCCCCCGGGCAGGGAACAGATACGCAGTATTTT
CDR3: CASSPGQGTDTQYF
D: -
J: TRBJ2-3
size: -
V: TRBV18

DNA: TGCGCCAGCAGACTGGGACTGAACTATGGCTACACCTTC
CDR3: CASRLGLNYGYTF
D: -
J: TRBJ1-2
size: -
V: TRBV5-1

DNA: TGTGCCAGCAGCTCGGCGGCGTATTCACCCCTCCACTTT
CDR3: CASSSAAYSPLHF
D: -
J: TRBJ1-6
size: -
V: TRBV7-6

DNA: TGTGCCAGCGAACTGCGACAGGGAACCACCGGGGAGCTGTTTTTT
CDR3: CASELRQGTTGELFF
D: TRBD1
J: TRBJ2-2
size: -
V: TRBV2

DNA: TGTGCCAGCAGTCCTTCGGGGGGTACCGGCTATGGCTACACCTTC
CDR3: CASSPSGGTGYGYTF
D: -
J: TRBJ1-2
size: -
V: TRBV27

DNA: TGTGCCAGCAGTTATATTCAGGAACAACTGTTTTTT
CDR3: CASSYIQEQLFF
D: -
J: TRBJ1-4
size: -
V: TRBV7-9

DNA: TGTGCCAGCAGCGGAAACACAGAAGAGACCCAGTACTTC
CDR3: CASSGNTEETQYF
D: -
J: TRBJ2-5
size: -
V: TRBV2

DNA: TGCGCCAGCAGCTTGGTCCAGCGCGGGCCCACCGGGGAGCTGTTTTTT
CDR3: CASSLVQRGPTGELFF
D: -
J: TRBJ2-2
size: -
V: TRBV5-1

DNA: TGTGCCAGCAGTTACGGGCAGGGCACTGAAGCTTTCTTT
CDR3: CASSYGQGTEAFF
D: -
J: TRBJ1-1
size: -
V: TRBV6-5

DNA: TGTGCCAGCAAAAAGAACCCCTCCGGGTCTGGAAACACCATATATTTT
CDR3: CASKKNPSGSGNTIYF
D: -
J: TRBJ1-3
size: few
V: TRBV18

DNA: TGCGCCAGCAGCCGAGCCGGGACTAGTACAAATGAGCAGTTCTTC
CDR3: CASSRAGTSTNEQFF
D: TRBD2
J: TRBJ2-1
size: -
V: TRBV4-1

DNA: TGTGCCAGCCCTCGCCCCGGCGGATGGGGCGGCTACACCTTC
CDR3: CASPRPGGWGGYTF
D: -
J: TRBJ1-2
size: -
V: TRBV6-1

DNA: TGCGCCAGCACCCTAGCTGCCTCACGAATGGATACGCAGTATTTT
CDR3: CASTLAASRMDTQYF
D: -
J: TRBJ2-3
size: once
V: TRBV5-1

DNA: TGTGCCGCAGCAACGGGGAGTTTTCTTAGTCAGCCCCAGCATTTT
CDR3: CAAATGSFLSQPQHF
D: -
J: TRBJ1-5
size: -
V: TRBV28